This is a list of T cell receptor beta chains from one sample in a study of a mutant IDH1 vaccine in newly diagnosed glioma. Antigens of these TCRs are unknown. This table comes from immunoSEQ multiplex PCR, and its TCRdb copy is limited to in-frame clones, with some not included. The sample comprises about 51,000 clones, approximately 78% of which are singletons, and about 1.7% rests with the top ten. The source material was PBMCs, sampled from a glioma patient whose treatment included an IDH1 peptide vaccine. Receptors originate from a woman aged 40 to 50 with glioma. Both conserved end residues are part of each CDR3. The order of the fields is D gene, clone size, J gene, V gene, CDR3 protein, CDR3 DNA. A D gene is named only where the DNA matches it firmly. The size entry is marked missing in some rows and otherwise reads once, few, many or a size class.

d_gene: -
abundance: -
j_gene: TRBJ1-1
v_gene: TRBV14
CDR3aa: CASSRGLTLNTEAFF
CDR3nt: TGTGCCAGCAGCCGGGGACTGACCTTGAACACTGAAGCTTTCTTT

d_gene: TRBD1
abundance: -
j_gene: TRBJ1-1
v_gene: TRBV11-3
CDR3aa: CASSLGAGGNTEAFF
CDR3nt: TGTGCCAGCAGCCTAGGGGCAGGGGGGAACACTGAAGCTTTCTTT

d_gene: -
abundance: -
j_gene: TRBJ2-6
v_gene: TRBV19
CDR3aa: CASSIGTSGANVLTF
CDR3nt: TGTGCCAGTAGTATCGGTACCTCTGGGGCCAACGTCCTGACTTTC

d_gene: -
abundance: -
j_gene: TRBJ2-2
v_gene: TRBV6-5
CDR3aa: CASSYSGRVTGELFF
CDR3nt: TGTGCCAGCAGTTACTCTGGAAGGGTGACCGGGGAGCTGTTTTTT

d_gene: -
abundance: -
j_gene: TRBJ1-6
v_gene: TRBV6-5
CDR3aa: CASSYRAIRNSPLHF
CDR3nt: TGTGCCAGCAGTTACAGGGCAATACGGAATTCACCCCTCCACTTT

d_gene: -
abundance: -
j_gene: TRBJ2-1
v_gene: TRBV9
CDR3aa: CASSLSGRTYNEQFF
CDR3nt: TGTGCCAGCAGCCTTAGTGGCCGAACCTACAATGAGCAGTTCTTC

d_gene: TRBD2
abundance: once
j_gene: TRBJ2-5
v_gene: TRBV11-2
CDR3aa: CASSLVGGGTETQYF
CDR3nt: TGTGCCAGCAGCTTAGTCGGGGGGGGCACAGAGACCCAGTACTTC

d_gene: -
abundance: -
j_gene: TRBJ2-5
v_gene: TRBV2
CDR3aa: CASSDPPETQYF
CDR3nt: TGTGCCAGCAGTGATCCCCCAGAGACCCAGTACTTC

d_gene: -
abundance: -
j_gene: TRBJ1-1
v_gene: TRBV27
CDR3aa: CASSLDVGAGAVREAFF
CDR3nt: TGTGCCAGCAGTTTAGATGTCGGGGCAGGGGCAGTCCGTGAAGCTTTCTTT

d_gene: -
abundance: -
j_gene: TRBJ1-5
v_gene: TRBV2
CDR3aa: CASSVPGARGKSVSNQPQHF
CDR3nt: TGTGCCAGCAGTGTCCCCGGGGCGCGGGGAAAGTCAGTAAGCAATCAGCCCCAGCATTTT

d_gene: -
abundance: few
j_gene: TRBJ1-1
v_gene: TRBV5-1
CDR3aa: CASSWRSGTVNTEAFF
CDR3nt: TGCGCCAGCAGCTGGAGGTCCGGCACCGTGAACACTGAAGCTTTCTTT

d_gene: TRBD1
abundance: -
j_gene: TRBJ2-4
v_gene: TRBV2
CDR3aa: CASSGPTGGKAKNIQYF
CDR3nt: TGTGCCAGCAGTGGACCGACAGGGGGCAAGGCCAAAAACATTCAGTACTTC

d_gene: TRBD2
abundance: -
j_gene: TRBJ2-7
v_gene: TRBV4-1
CDR3aa: CASSQLTLAGAPYEQYF
CDR3nt: TGCGCCAGCAGCCAACTCACCCTAGCGGGGGCCCCCTACGAGCAGTACTTC

d_gene: -
abundance: -
j_gene: TRBJ1-5
v_gene: TRBV29-1
CDR3aa: CSGGEHGQPQHF
CDR3nt: TGCAGCGGGGGGGAGCATGGCCAGCCCCAGCATTTT

d_gene: -
abundance: -
j_gene: TRBJ1-3
v_gene: TRBV5-6
CDR3aa: CASSRLVASAGNTIYF
CDR3nt: TGTGCCAGCAGCCGATTGGTAGCAAGTGCTGGAAACACCATATATTTT

d_gene: TRBD1
abundance: -
j_gene: TRBJ2-5
v_gene: TRBV7-2
CDR3aa: CASSLATGAGETQYF
CDR3nt: TGTGCCAGCAGCTTAGCGACAGGGGCAGGGGAGACCCAGTACTTC

d_gene: -
abundance: -
j_gene: TRBJ1-1
v_gene: TRBV4-1
CDR3aa: CASSQVNGGSTEAFF
CDR3nt: TGCGCCAGCAGCCAAGTGAACGGAGGGTCCACTGAAGCTTTCTTT

d_gene: TRBD1
abundance: -
j_gene: TRBJ1-6
v_gene: TRBV6-5
CDR3aa: CASSTGTGVNSPLHF
CDR3nt: TGTGCCAGCAGTACCGGGACAGGGGTAAATTCACCCCTCCACTTT

d_gene: -
abundance: -
j_gene: TRBJ1-5
v_gene: TRBV30
CDR3aa: CAWSGTSNQPQHF
CDR3nt: TGTGCCTGGAGTGGGACTAGCAATCAGCCCCAGCATTTT

d_gene: -
abundance: -
j_gene: TRBJ2-1
v_gene: TRBV5-1
CDR3aa: CASSTTPPGTPPYNEQFF
CDR3nt: TGCGCCAGCAGCACCACCCCTCCCGGGACTCCCCCGTACAATGAGCAGTTCTTC

d_gene: TRBD2
abundance: once
j_gene: TRBJ2-5
v_gene: TRBV5-5
CDR3aa: CASSLTSGEPSETQYF
CDR3nt: TGTGCCAGCAGCCTGACTAGCGGGGAGCCTTCAGAGACCCAGTACTTC

d_gene: -
abundance: -
j_gene: TRBJ2-5
v_gene: TRBV13
CDR3aa: CASSWGGQETQYF
CDR3nt: TGTGCCAGCAGCTGGGGCGGCCAAGAGACCCAGTACTTC

d_gene: -
abundance: -
j_gene: TRBJ1-3
v_gene: TRBV12-5
CDR3aa: CASGLTRNTIYF
CDR3nt: TGTGCTAGTGGACTTACGCGGAACACCATATATTTT

d_gene: -
abundance: -
j_gene: TRBJ1-1
v_gene: TRBV10-2
CDR3aa: CASNRAAGEAFF
CDR3nt: TGCGCCAGCAATAGGGCCGCCGGTGAAGCTTTCTTT

d_gene: -
abundance: -
j_gene: TRBJ2-1
v_gene: TRBV6-6
CDR3aa: CASSYRAGAGGEQFF
CDR3nt: TGTGCCAGCAGTTACCGGGCGGGGGCCGGGGGTGAGCAGTTCTTC

d_gene: -
abundance: -
j_gene: TRBJ1-2
v_gene: TRBV6-1
CDR3aa: CASRGTYYGYTF
CDR3nt: TGTGCCAGCAGGGGGACGTACTATGGCTACACCTTC

d_gene: -
abundance: -
j_gene: TRBJ1-6
v_gene: TRBV4-3
CDR3aa: CASSLNRDRSNSPLHF
CDR3nt: TGCGCCAGCAGCTTAAATCGCGACAGATCAAATTCACCCCTCCACTTT

d_gene: -
abundance: -
j_gene: TRBJ2-3
v_gene: TRBV9
CDR3aa: CASSASDTQYF
CDR3nt: TGTGCCAGCAGCGCTAGTGATACGCAGTATTTT

d_gene: -
abundance: -
j_gene: TRBJ1-2
v_gene: TRBV29-1
CDR3aa: CSAQGVYGYTF
CDR3nt: TGCAGCGCACAAGGGGTCTATGGCTACACCTTC

d_gene: -
abundance: -
j_gene: TRBJ1-5
v_gene: TRBV7-8
CDR3aa: CASSSPYSNQPQHF
CDR3nt: TGTGCCAGCAGCTCCCCTTATAGCAATCAGCCCCAGCATTTT

d_gene: -
abundance: -
j_gene: TRBJ1-2
v_gene: TRBV2
CDR3aa: CASSGERTGSNGYTF
CDR3nt: TGTGCCAGCAGCGGGGAGAGAACGGGGTCGAATGGCTACACCTTC

d_gene: TRBD2
abundance: -
j_gene: TRBJ2-1
v_gene: TRBV5-1
CDR3aa: CASSSPFERGRFF
CDR3nt: TGCGCCAGCAGCTCGCCGTTCGAGCGGGGCCGGTTCTTC

d_gene: TRBD2
abundance: -
j_gene: TRBJ2-1
v_gene: TRBV10-2
CDR3aa: CASSFLTSAPRHEQFF
CDR3nt: TGCGCCAGCAGTTTTCTGACTAGCGCCCCTCGCCATGAGCAGTTCTTC

d_gene: -
abundance: -
j_gene: TRBJ1-2
v_gene: TRBV6-6
CDR3aa: CASSYFQGGDGYTF
CDR3nt: TGTGCCAGCAGTTACTTTCAGGGTGGAGATGGCTACACCTTC

d_gene: TRBD2
abundance: -
j_gene: TRBJ2-3
v_gene: TRBV4-3
CDR3aa: CASSQDWRGALDTQYF
CDR3nt: TGCGCCAGCAGCCAAGATTGGCGGGGGGCCCTAGATACGCAGTATTTT

d_gene: TRBD1
abundance: -
j_gene: TRBJ1-6
v_gene: TRBV7-2
CDR3aa: CASSLTGGWGSPLHF
CDR3nt: TGTGCCAGCAGCTTAACAGGGGGCTGGGGTTCACCCCTCCACTTT

d_gene: -
abundance: -
j_gene: TRBJ1-5
v_gene: TRBV2
CDR3aa: CASTITVTNAQPQHF
CDR3nt: TGTGCCAGCACCATCACCGTAACGAACGCACAGCCCCAGCATTTT

d_gene: -
abundance: -
j_gene: TRBJ2-7
v_gene: TRBV11-3
CDR3aa: CASSTHRNSYEQYF
CDR3nt: TGTGCCAGCAGCACCCACAGGAACTCCTACGAGCAGTACTTC

d_gene: TRBD1
abundance: -
j_gene: TRBJ1-4
v_gene: TRBV18
CDR3aa: CASSPRGGEGEKLFF
CDR3nt: TGTGCCAGCTCACCACGAGGGGGCGAAGGTGAAAAACTGTTTTTT

d_gene: TRBD2
abundance: -
j_gene: TRBJ2-5
v_gene: TRBV19
CDR3aa: CASSIRPSGAYQETQYF
CDR3nt: TGTGCCAGTAGTATTAGGCCTAGCGGAGCGTACCAAGAGACCCAGTACTTC

d_gene: TRBD2
abundance: -
j_gene: TRBJ2-1
v_gene: TRBV5-4
CDR3aa: CASSFSGGQYNEQFF
CDR3nt: TGTGCCAGCAGCTTTAGCGGGGGCCAATACAATGAGCAGTTCTTC

d_gene: -
abundance: -
j_gene: TRBJ2-3
v_gene: TRBV2
CDR3aa: CASSASTSTDTQYF
CDR3nt: TGTGCCAGCAGTGCTAGCACGAGCACAGATACGCAGTATTTT

d_gene: -
abundance: -
j_gene: TRBJ1-1
v_gene: TRBV4-2
CDR3aa: CASSQVQHTEAFF
CDR3nt: TGTGCCAGCAGCCAAGTACAGCACACTGAAGCTTTCTTT

d_gene: -
abundance: -
j_gene: TRBJ1-4
v_gene: TRBV5-1
CDR3aa: CASSPGFYNEKLFF
CDR3nt: TGCGCCAGCAGCCCCGGGTTCTATAATGAAAAACTGTTTTTT

d_gene: -
abundance: -
j_gene: TRBJ2-7
v_gene: TRBV11-2
CDR3aa: CASSLGVGQQYF
CDR3nt: TGTGCCAGCAGCCTGGGGGTGGGGCAGCAGTACTTC